Listed below are T cell receptor beta chains from one sample, sequenced in a study of OX40 agonist ivuxolimab in advanced cancers. TCRdb's table, derived via immunoSEQ multiplex PCR, lists solely in-frame clones and lacks some. The sample carries some 97,000 clones, 90% recorded once. The source material was CD4+ or CD8+ T cells sorted from blood, sampled in a trial of the OX40 agonist ivuxolimab. These receptors came from an adult with an advanced solid tumor such as melanoma, head and neck, liver or kidney cancer. Both conserved end residues are part of each CDR3. A D gene is named only where the DNA matches it firmly. Size is stated for part of the rows, as once, few or many counts, or as a class when the clone is expanded.

TRBJ2-5,TRBD1,.,TRBV15,TGTGCCACCAGCAAAGGGGGCGCTTTGGAGACCCAGTACTTC,CATSKGGALETQYF
TRBJ2-7,TRBD1,.,TRBV27,TGTGCCAGCAGGCCGGGACAGACACCACACGAGCAGTACTTC,CASRPGQTPHEQYF
TRBJ2-1,TRBD2,.,TRBV19,TGTGCCAGTAGTATGAGGCTGGGCGCGGGAGCTTTCTACAATGAGCAGTTCTTC,CASSMRLGAGAFYNEQFF
TRBJ2-1,.,.,TRBV10-3,TGTGCCATCAGTCGCTCCCTCACGGCCCAGGCAGGATATGACAATGAGCAGTTCTTC,CAISRSLTAQAGYDNEQFF
TRBJ2-3,.,.,TRBV15,TGTGCCACCAGCAGAGAGGCCTCGGGGGTCACAGATACGCAGTATTTT,CATSREASGVTDTQYF
TRBJ1-4,.,.,TRBV19,TGTGCCAGTAGTTTTCTGGGAAATGAAAAACTGTTTTTT,CASSFLGNEKLFF
TRBJ1-2,.,.,TRBV10-3,TGTGCCATCAGTGATTCGTACAGGGTAGGAGGCTACACCTTC,CAISDSYRVGGYTF
TRBJ2-7,TRBD2,.,TRBV7-8,TGTGCCAGCAAGTCAGGTCTAGCGGGGAACTCCTACGAGCAGTACTTC,CASKSGLAGNSYEQYF
TRBJ1-1,.,.,TRBV28,TGTGCCAGCAGTTTACTGGTAGACAATGGACAAGCTTTCTTT,CASSLLVDNGQAFF
TRBJ1-3,.,.,TRBV10-3,TGTGCCACCAACCTCGGACAGTCCTCTGGAAACACCATATATTTT,CATNLGQSSGNTIYF
TRBJ2-6,.,.,TRBV19,TGTGCCACCAGGAACTCTGGGGCCAACGTCCTGACTTTC,CATRNSGANVLTF
TRBJ1-5,TRBD1,.,TRBV23-1,TGCGCCAGCATCCGGACAGGGTACAATCAGCCCCAGCATTTT,CASIRTGYNQPQHF
TRBJ2-1,.,.,TRBV7-2,TGTGCCAGCAGCTTAGTCCCAGGGGTGATCTACAATGAGCAGTTCTTC,CASSLVPGVIYNEQFF
TRBJ2-7,.,.,TRBV5-1,TGCGCCAGCAGCTTGGGATTTGGTAGCGAGCAGTACTTC,CASSLGFGSEQYF
TRBJ1-1,.,.,TRBV2,TGTGCCAGCAGCCTAGACGGGGGCTTGAACACTGAAGCTTTCTTT,CASSLDGGLNTEAFF
TRBJ2-1,TRBD1,once,TRBV7-2,TGTGCCAGCAGCACAATGCTGGGACAGGGTACGAATGAGCAGTTCTTC,CASSTMLGQGTNEQFF
TRBJ2-1,TRBD2,.,TRBV7-8,TGTGCCAGCAGCTTAGGCAGGACTAGCGGGAGGAATATATACAATGAGCAGTTCTTC,CASSLGRTSGRNIYNEQFF
TRBJ2-1,.,.,TRBV9,TGTGCCAGCAGCGTAGCGCCAACGAGGAATGAGCAGTTCTTC,CASSVAPTRNEQFF
TRBJ2-7,.,.,TRBV11-2,TGTGCCAGCAGCTTTAGACAGGCCAGACCTTACGAATCTTCGTACGAGCAGTACTTC,CASSFRQARPYESSYEQYF
TRBJ2-1,.,.,TRBV9,TGTGCCAGCAGCGTAGGGGTGGGAACCTACAATGAGCAGTTCTTC,CASSVGVGTYNEQFF
TRBJ2-5,TRBD2,once,TRBV5-6,TGTGCCAGCAGCTTGGTACTAGCGGGAGTAGAGACCCAGTACTTC,CASSLVLAGVETQYF
TRBJ1-2,.,few,TRBV4-1,TGCGCCAGCAGCCAAGATGCAGGCGGGGGCTACACCTTC,CASSQDAGGGYTF
TRBJ2-1,TRBD2,.,TRBV5-6,TGTGCCAGCAGCTTGGTTGGGACTAGCGGGACCAAAAACAATGAGCAGTTCTTC,CASSLVGTSGTKNNEQFF
TRBJ2-5,TRBD2,.,TRBV7-2,TGTGCCAGCGGCGGGGGGATGGGAGAGACCCAGTACTTC,CASGGGMGETQYF
TRBJ2-2,.,.,TRBV11-2,TGTGCCAGCAGCTTAGGGTCGGGCGTGGCCGGGGAGCTGTTTTTT,CASSLGSGVAGELFF
TRBJ2-5,.,.,TRBV18,TGTGCCAGCTCACCATCTCACAGTAAAGAGACCCAGTACTTC,CASSPSHSKETQYF
TRBJ1-5,TRBD1,.,TRBV4-1,TGCGCCAGCAGCCAAGATCTGGGACAGGGGCTCCGGGCCCAGCATTTT,CASSQDLGQGLRAQHF
TRBJ2-7,TRBD1,.,TRBV28,TGTGCCAGCAGTCCCCCCGGGACAGGGGCCCACGAGCAGTACTTC,CASSPPGTGAHEQYF
TRBJ2-1,TRBD2,.,TRBV7-2,TGTGCCAGCAGCTTCCCAGCGGGAGGACTGAATGAGCAGTTCTTC,CASSFPAGGLNEQFF
TRBJ2-7,TRBD2,few,TRBV5-4,TGTGCCAGCAGCGCGGGGACTACGATCTCCTACGAGCAGTACTTC,CASSAGTTISYEQYF
TRBJ2-7,TRBD2,.,TRBV7-8,TGTGCCAGCAGCTTAGGGCGGCGGGAGGGCCCCTACGAGCAGTACTTC,CASSLGRREGPYEQYF
TRBJ1-5,.,.,TRBV18,TGTGCCAGCTCACTGTATGACAGTAGCAATCAGCCCCAGCATTTT,CASSLYDSSNQPQHF
TRBJ1-1,.,.,TRBV11-2,TGTGCCAGCAGCCTCCCGTGGGGGGGCTTGAACACTGAAGCTTTCTTT,CASSLPWGGLNTEAFF
TRBJ2-7,TRBD2,once,TRBV7-2,TGTGCCAGCAGCTTAGAGGGGACTAGCGGGCGCTACGAGCAGTACTTC,CASSLEGTSGRYEQYF
TRBJ2-5,TRBD2,.,TRBV7-9,TGTGCCAGCAGCTCCCGACTAGGCGGGAGGGCCCAGTACTTC,CASSSRLGGRAQYF
TRBJ2-2,TRBD1,few,TRBV2,TGTGCCAGCAGTGGGGGACAGGGGGGAACCGGGGAGCTGTTTTTT,CASSGGQGGTGELFF
TRBJ2-2,TRBD2,.,TRBV5-1,TGCGCCAGCAAAGGACTAGCGGGACCGAACACCGGGGAGCTGTTTTTT,CASKGLAGPNTGELFF
TRBJ1-1,.,.,TRBV2,TGTGCCAGCAGTCTTCAGGGGATTGGCACTGAAGCTTTCTTT,CASSLQGIGTEAFF
TRBJ2-3,.,.,TRBV6-6,TGTGCCAGCAGTCTGGAGAACCCCACAGATACGCAGTATTTT,CASSLENPTDTQYF
TRBJ2-1,.,.,TRBV7-2,TGTGCCAGCAGCTTAGGGGCCCCCGGGGGACCTCGTTGTGAGCAGTTCTTC,CASSLGAPGGPRCEQFF
TRBJ1-5,TRBD1,.,TRBV7-8,TGTGCCAGCAGCCGGACAGGGCGCAATCAGCCCCAGCATTTT,CASSRTGRNQPQHF
TRBJ1-2,.,.,TRBV18,TGTGCCAGCTCACCACAGGGGGCTAACTATGGCTACACCTTC,CASSPQGANYGYTF
TRBJ1-2,TRBD1,once,TRBV5-4,TGTGCCAGCAGCCTACCCTTGTTGGGACAGGGGGATAACTATGGCTACACCTTC,CASSLPLLGQGDNYGYTF
TRBJ2-1,TRBD2,.,TRBV7-2,TGTGCCAGCAGCTTAGGCGGGGGGGGCTACAATGAGCAGTTCTTC,CASSLGGGGYNEQFF
TRBJ2-1,TRBD2,.,TRBV2,TGTGCCAGCAGTGAATCGGGAGGGCCCTACAATGAGCAGTTCTTC,CASSESGGPYNEQFF
TRBJ2-5,.,.,TRBV28,TGTGCCAGCAGTCCCCACCGGACCCAACAAGAGACCCAGTACTTC,CASSPHRTQQETQYF
TRBJ1-1,TRBD1,.,TRBV7-2,TGTGCCAGCAGCATCGGGACAGGACACACTGAAGCTTTCTTT,CASSIGTGHTEAFF
TRBJ2-7,TRBD1,.,TRBV7-6,TGTGCCAGCAGCTCTGGCCCGACAGGGGCGCGGGAGCAGTACTTC,CASSSGPTGAREQYF